The entry below describes one TCR beta chain. The source of the sample is a study of cytomegalovirus exposure and HLA in healthy donors. Researchers ran the PCR with 60 Vbeta and 13 Jbeta primers. Assay: immunoSEQ multiplex PCR; the TCRdb copy retains only in-frame clones and omits some. The sample includes about 150,000 clones, approximately 84% of them seen just once. The V end lost 5 bases, the J end lost 7 bases, and 21 bases lay between the germline ends. Germline CDR1 and CDR2: LNHDA and SQIVND (reference sequence). The CDR3 runs 17 residues. The origin of this receptor is a woman younger than 35 in good health and CMV-seronegative. Sequencing was carried out using PBMCs. The V call is TRBV19, the J call TRBJ1-6, with D perhaps TRBD1 (5 bases). The CDR3 DNA is TGTGCCAGTAGTCTTCTTGGGGGGTGGCGAGAGAATTCACCCCTCCACTTT. Translated, it gives CASSLLGGWRENSPLHF.